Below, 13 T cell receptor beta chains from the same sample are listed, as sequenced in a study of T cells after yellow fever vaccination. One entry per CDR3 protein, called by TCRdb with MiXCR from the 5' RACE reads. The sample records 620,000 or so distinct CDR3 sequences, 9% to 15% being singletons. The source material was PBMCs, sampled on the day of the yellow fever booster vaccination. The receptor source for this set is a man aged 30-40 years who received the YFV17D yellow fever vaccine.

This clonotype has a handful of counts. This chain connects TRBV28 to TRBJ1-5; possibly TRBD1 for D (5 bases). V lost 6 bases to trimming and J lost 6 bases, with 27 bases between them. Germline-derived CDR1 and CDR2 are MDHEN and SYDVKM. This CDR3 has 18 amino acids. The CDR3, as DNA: TGTGCCAGCAGCGGACCGGGGCGGATTATACATAGCCTTCAGCCCCAGCATTTT. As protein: CASSGPGRIIHSLQPQHF.

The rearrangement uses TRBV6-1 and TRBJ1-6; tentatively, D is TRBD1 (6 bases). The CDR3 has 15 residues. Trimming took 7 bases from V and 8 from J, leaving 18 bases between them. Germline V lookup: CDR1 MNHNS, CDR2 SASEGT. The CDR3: CASTPSDRGHSPLHF. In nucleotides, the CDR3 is TGTGCCAGCACCCCCTCCGACCGGGGGCATTCACCCCTCCACTTT.

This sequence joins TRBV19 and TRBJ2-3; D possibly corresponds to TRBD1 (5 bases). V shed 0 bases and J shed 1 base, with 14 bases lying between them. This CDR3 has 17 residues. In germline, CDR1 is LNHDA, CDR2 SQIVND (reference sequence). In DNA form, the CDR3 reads TGTGCCAGTAGTATAGATTTGGTCAGGGATGGCACAGATACGCAGTATTTT. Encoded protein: CASSIDLVRDGTDTQYF.

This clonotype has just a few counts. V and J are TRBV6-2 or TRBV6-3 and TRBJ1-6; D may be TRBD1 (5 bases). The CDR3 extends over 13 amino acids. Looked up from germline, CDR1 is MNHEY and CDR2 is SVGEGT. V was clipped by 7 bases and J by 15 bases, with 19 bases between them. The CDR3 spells CASNGWGNLGLHF. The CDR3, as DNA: TGTGCCAGCAACGGTTGGGGCAATTTGGGCCTCCACTTT.

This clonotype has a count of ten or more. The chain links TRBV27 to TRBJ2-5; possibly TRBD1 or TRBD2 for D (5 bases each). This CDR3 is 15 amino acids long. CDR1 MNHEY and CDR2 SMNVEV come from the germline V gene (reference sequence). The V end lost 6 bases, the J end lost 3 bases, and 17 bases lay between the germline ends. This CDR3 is CASRLMGTREETQYF. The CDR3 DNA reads TGTGCCAGCAGGCTAATGGGGACGAGGGAAGAGACCCAGTACTTC.

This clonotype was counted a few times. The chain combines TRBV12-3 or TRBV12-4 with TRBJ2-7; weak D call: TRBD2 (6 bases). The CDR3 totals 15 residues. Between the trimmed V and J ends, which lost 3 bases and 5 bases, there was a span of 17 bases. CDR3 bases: TGTGCCAGCAGTTTGAGGCGGGATTGGGCCCACGAGCAGTACTTC. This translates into CASSLRRDWAHEQYF.

CDR3 amino acids: CATGGPGQGADTQYF. Here the CDR3 DNA reads TGTGCCACCGGGGGTCCGGGACAGGGAGCAGATACGCAGTATTTT. The J gene is TRBJ2-3, the V gene TRBV24-1, with 9 bases identical to TRBD1. Germline-derived CDR1 and CDR2 are KGHDR and SFDVKD. CDR3 size: 15 residues. V gave up 9 bases and J gave up 4 bases; unmatched junction bases: 10.

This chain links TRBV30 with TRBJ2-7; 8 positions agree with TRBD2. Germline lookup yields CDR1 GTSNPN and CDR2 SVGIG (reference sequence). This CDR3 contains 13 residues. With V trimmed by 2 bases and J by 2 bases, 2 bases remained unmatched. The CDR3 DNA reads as TGTGCCTGGAGTAGGGGACTAGCCTACGAGCAGTACTTC. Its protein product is CAWSRGLAYEQYF.

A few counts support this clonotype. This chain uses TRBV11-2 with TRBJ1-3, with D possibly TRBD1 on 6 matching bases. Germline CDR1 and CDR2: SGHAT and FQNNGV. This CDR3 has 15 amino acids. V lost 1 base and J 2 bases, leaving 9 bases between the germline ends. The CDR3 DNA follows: TGTGCCAGCAGCTTAGCCCGGACAGCTGGAAACACCATATATTTT. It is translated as CASSLARTAGNTIYF.

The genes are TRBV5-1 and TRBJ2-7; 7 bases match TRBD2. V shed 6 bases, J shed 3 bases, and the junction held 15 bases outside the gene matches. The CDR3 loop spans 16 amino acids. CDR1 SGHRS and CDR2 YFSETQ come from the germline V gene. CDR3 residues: CASKGEPVGGSYEQYF. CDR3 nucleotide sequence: TGCGCCAGCAAAGGTGAACCGGTGGGCGGGAGCTACGAGCAGTACTTC.

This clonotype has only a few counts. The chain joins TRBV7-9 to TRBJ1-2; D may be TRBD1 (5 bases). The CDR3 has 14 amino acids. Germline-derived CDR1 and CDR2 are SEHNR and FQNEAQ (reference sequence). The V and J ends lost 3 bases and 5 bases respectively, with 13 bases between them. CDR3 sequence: CASSLPGRTYGYTF. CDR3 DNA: TGTGCCAGCAGCTTGCCAGGGCGAACATATGGCTACACCTTC.

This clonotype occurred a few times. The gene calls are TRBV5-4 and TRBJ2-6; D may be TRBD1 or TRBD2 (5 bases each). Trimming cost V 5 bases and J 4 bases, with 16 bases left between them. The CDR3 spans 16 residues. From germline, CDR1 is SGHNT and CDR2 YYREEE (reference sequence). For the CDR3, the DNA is TGTGCCAGCAGAACGGGGCTACTCCTAGGGGCCAACGTCCTGACTTTC. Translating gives CASRTGLLLGANVLTF. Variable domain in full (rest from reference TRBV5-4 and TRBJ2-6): ETGVTQSPTHLIKTRGQQVTLRCSSQSGHNTVSWYQQALGQGPQFIFQYYREEENGRGNFPPRFSGLQFPNYSSELNVNALELDDSALYLCASRTGLLLGANVLTFGAGSRLTVL.

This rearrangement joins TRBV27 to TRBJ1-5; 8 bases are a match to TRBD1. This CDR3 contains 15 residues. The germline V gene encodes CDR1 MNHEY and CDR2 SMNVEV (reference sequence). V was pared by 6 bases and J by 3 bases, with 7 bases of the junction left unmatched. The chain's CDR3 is CASRMTGVNNQPQHF. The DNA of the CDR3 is TGTGCCAGCAGAATGACAGGGGTGAACAATCAGCCCCAGCATTTT.